A selection of T cell receptor beta chains follows, all from one sample in a study of cytomegalovirus exposure and HLA in healthy donors. TCRdb's copy holds only in-frame clones and misses some; the assay was immunoSEQ multiplex PCR. The sample holds 150,000 to 200,000 clones, approximately 83% seen once. Input material: PBMCs. These receptor sequences come from a boy younger than 10 in good health and CMV-seronegative. Both conserved end residues are part of each CDR3.

TRBV5-4,TRBJ1-6,CASSVDSNLGPLHF
TRBV19,TRBJ2-7,CASSNALGSSYEQYF
TRBV7-8,TRBJ1-2,CASSLEGGNYGYTF
TRBV5-5,TRBJ2-7,CASSVYLTGGKNEQYF
TRBV25-1,TRBJ1-2,CASSVQGGIHGYTF
TRBV11-2,TRBJ2-2,CASRLLRRGAPGELFF
TRBV15,TRBJ1-2,CATSREGRVRHGYTF
TRBV6-1,TRBJ2-5,CASSSGVGRETQYF
TRBV29-1,TRBJ1-2,CSVEDGAGWGYTF
TRBV19,TRBJ2-3,CASSSGGAGDTQYF
TRBV7-9,TRBJ2-1,CASSPGGHNEQFF
TRBV11-2,TRBJ1-3,CASSRVQGAGNTIYF
TRBV7-2,TRBJ2-7,CASSLEDRNLGEQYF
TRBV10-3,TRBJ1-1,CASGDGRPTEAFF
TRBV2,TRBJ1-5,CASSEASQGQPQHF
TRBV2,TRBJ2-4,CASSVSGENIQYF
TRBV5-6,TRBJ1-1,CASSPSAGLNTEAFF
TRBV7-8,TRBJ2-3,CASSDGTGYTDTQYF
TRBV7-2,TRBJ1-5,CASSTIGHSDQPQHF
TRBV19,TRBJ2-4,CASSTTTPSSDIQYF
TRBV6-1,TRBJ2-1,CASRDRVREQFF
TRBV19,TRBJ1-1,CASSIRDRVKEAFF
TRBV30,TRBJ1-2,CASSTTGDHGYTF
TRBV30,TRBJ2-1,CAWRRGGRYNEQFF
TRBV14,TRBJ2-7,CASSRRTGQSSYEQYF
TRBV4-1,TRBJ2-7,CASRLAGVSYEQYF
TRBV2,TRBJ1-3,CASRHRDREDTIYF
TRBV2,TRBJ2-1,CASRPGMSYNEQFF
TRBV5-1,TRBJ2-5,CASRRTSGGEAQYF
TRBV18,TRBJ1-1,CASSPFGSEAFF
TRBV5-1,TRBJ2-5,CASSRLGTEEETQYF
TRBV19,TRBJ1-2,CASRDRGYGYTF
TRBV7-2,TRBJ1-2,CASSLGGQGYGYTF
TRBV6-5,TRBJ2-5,CASSYSSAVQETQYF
TRBV7-9,TRBJ1-2,CASSPGQGLIDGYTF
TRBV5-1,TRBJ1-6,CASSLMVQGLDGSPLHF
TRBV6-6,TRBJ1-3,CASSYSTAGNTIYF
TRBV2,TRBJ1-6,CASSFYGQGPSSPLHF
TRBV5-1,NA,CASSSPEAGATSYEQYF
TRBV10-3,TRBJ2-1,CAISGAPVSYNEQFF
TRBV30,TRBJ1-5,CAWRTAGANIGQPQHF
TRBV30,TRBJ2-1,CAWSVLGQASRGGKYNEQFF
TRBV7-9,TRBJ2-3,CASSAGQGFTDTQYF
TRBV20-1,TRBJ1-1,CSASRQGAAFF
TRBV30,TRBJ2-1,CAWTHLGGEQFF
TRBV5-5,TRBJ2-7,CASSLSGIEYEQYF
TRBV11-2,TRBJ2-2,CASRILQGAQTGELFF
TRBV5-1,TRBJ2-7,CASSLAAVQGEQYF
TRBV30,TRBJ1-1,CAWSASKGGIAFF
TRBV5-1,TRBJ2-5,CASSLLFGLSGGASYQETQYF
TRBV7-2,TRBJ2-3,CASSFSTITSTDTQYF
TRBV20-1,TRBJ2-7,CSAARNYEQYF